This TCR beta chain is from a study of shared clonotypes between healthy human individuals. Study-level findings and limits: Larger richness was generally estimated for naive than memory subsets.

Concerning this clone itself: What it binds is not known.

It was 150 to 250 ng DNA, 31,000 or so T cell genomes, that sorted-subset replicate PCRs used. TCRdb's copy holds only in-frame clones and misses some; the assay was immunoSEQ multiplex PCR. The top ten hold 0.52% of the sample, which has roughly 1,000,000 clones, around 78% seen once. This CDR3 is built from 13 residues. Germline V gene data show CDR1 as KGHSH and CDR2 as LQKENI. Trimming shortened V by 1 base and J by 2 bases, and 5 bases separated the two germline ends. This TCR was sampled from a man in his late teens or twenties in good health. Some clones in this sample may be carry-over from other donors' samples. The sample was memory CD4+ T cells from PBMCs. As for subset: CD45RA-negative fraction. J is TRBJ2-5 and V is TRBV18, with unresolved D. The CDR3 is CASSPRWQETQYF. DNA of the CDR3: TGTGCCAGCTCACCACGCTGGCAAGAGACCCAGTACTTC.